These 27 T cell receptor beta chains were all obtained from the same sample, sequenced in a study of beta chain features in type 1 diabetes. What was sequenced were expressed TCRB transcripts, since all of the isolated RNA had been reverse transcribed. Measured with immunoSEQ multiplex PCR; TCRdb has only the in-frame clones, and not every one. Here the sample spans 430,000 or so clones, 10% to 12% being singletons. The specimen was naive CD4+ T cells from blood. Source of these receptors: a woman between 18 and 30 years old in good health.

This chain links TRBV4-2 with TRBJ1-5, with 7 nucleotides matching TRBD1. CDR3 length: 14 residues. Trimming cost V 3 bases and J 9 bases; bases outside gene matches: 8. CDR1 is LGHNA, CDR2 YNFKEQ, per germline. The CDR3 nucleotides are TGTGCCAGCAGCCAGAGCACAGGGGCAGGGCCCCAGCATTTT. Translation: CASSQSTGAGPQHF.

This clone was seen more than once but under ten times. The CDR3 sequence is CASGRGSSYNEQFF. The CDR3 DNA follows: TGTGCCAGCGGGCGGGGGAGCTCCTACAATGAGCAGTTCTTC. The chain has TRBV6-1 and TRBJ2-1; 7 nucleotides match TRBD2. CDR3 length: 14 amino acids. J was trimmed by 0 bases and V by 8 bases; bases with no gene match: 4. Germline-derived CDR1 and CDR2 are MNHNS and SASEGT.

Concerning this clone: The same CDR3 arises from other DNA sequences in this sample as well. This chain links TRBV29-1 with TRBJ2-7; D might be TRBD1 (6 bases). The CDR3 has 11 residues. V lost 4 bases, J lost 5 bases, and 9 bases lay in between. Germline assignment: CDR1 SQVTM and CDR2 ANQGSEA. In DNA form, the CDR3 reads TGCAGCGTTGGGCAGGGGAACGAGCAGTACTTC. Its translation is CSVGQGNEQYF.

This clone appeared a few times. The rearrangement uses TRBV23-1 and TRBJ1-4, with unresolved D. TRBV23-1 is classed as an ORF, of uncertain function. The CDR3 has 18 amino acids. V dropped 7 bases and J dropped 1 base, with 22 bases sitting between them. The CDR3 region has the DNA TGCGCCAGCATAAAAAGGGCTCTCAGGCCGAAAACTAATGAAAAACTGTTTTTT. It codes for CASIKRALRPKTNEKLFF.

This clone was seen only a few times. The V and J genes are TRBV9 and TRBJ2-3; unclear D gene. CDR3 length equals 15 residues. Germline assignment: CDR1 SGDLS and CDR2 YYNGEE. The ends were cut back, 0 bases at V and 0 bases at J, with 8 bases in the middle. CDR3 DNA sequence: TGTGCCAGCAGCGTAGATAGAATTAGCACAGATACGCAGTATTTT. This sequence encodes CASSVDRISTDTQYF.

The J gene is TRBJ2-3, the V gene TRBV19, with 9 bases lining up with TRBD2. Germline CDR1 and CDR2: LNHDA and SQIVND (reference sequence). V shed 6 bases and J 10 bases; nucleotides not matched to a gene: 8. The CDR3 extends over 13 amino acids. This CDR3 is CASSLTGTSSQYF. The CDR3 bases are TGTGCCAGTAGCCTTACTGGGACTAGCTCGCAGTATTTT. The full variable domain, rest sourced from reference TRBV19 and TRBJ2-3, is DGGITQSPKYLFRKEGQNVTLSCEQNLNHDAMYWYRQDPGQGLRLIYYSQIVNDFQKGDIAEGYSVSREKKESFPLTVTSAQKNPTAFYLCASSLTGTSSQYFGPGTRLTVL.

This clone was seen more than once but under ten times. The genes are TRBV7-9 and TRBJ2-6; TRBD1 agrees at 7 bases. The germline CDR1 and CDR2 sequences are SEHNR and FQNEAQ (reference sequence). After removal of 0 bases from V and 4 bases from J, the junction contained 6 bases not matched to a gene. This CDR3 comprises 17 residues. Here the CDR3 DNA reads TGTGCCAGCAGCTTAGCGCAACAGGGGTACGGGGCCAACGTCCTGACTTTC. This sequence encodes CASSLAQQGYGANVLTF.

In this sample, this clone turned up a few times. The rearrangement links TRBV28 to TRBJ1-5; 7 bases are shared with TRBD1. V dropped 6 bases and J dropped 0; count of bases not matched to a gene: 11. The CDR3 runs 17 residues. CDR1 is MDHEN and CDR2 is SYDVKM in the germline V gene. CDR3 in DNA: TGTGCCAGCAGCAACCCGGGACAGTCGTCTAGCAATCAGCCCCAGCATTTT. The encoded protein is CASSNPGQSSSNQPQHF.

This clone turned up a few times. The chain joins TRBV2 to TRBJ1-1; D not certain. The V end lost 8 bases, the J end lost 1 base, and 11 bases lay between the germline ends. The CDR3 consists of 13 residues. In germline, CDR1 is SNHLY, CDR2 FYNNEI. The CDR3 loop is CASSVRWNTEAFF. The CDR3 DNA reads TGTGCCAGCTCGGTGAGGTGGAACACTGAAGCTTTCTTT.

This sequence joins TRBV11-3 and TRBJ2-1; the match to TRBD2 covers 7 bases. Germline CDR1 and CDR2: SGHNT and YENEEA. V shed 1 base and J 0 bases; nucleotides not matched to a gene: 12. The CDR3 runs to 19 residues. The CDR3 DNA reads as TGTGCCAGCAGCTTAGTTTCGTTAGCGGGCCGTAGCTCCTACAATGAGCAGTTCTTC. Its translation is CASSLVSLAGRSSYNEQFF.

The gene calls are TRBV18 and TRBJ2-7, with D tentatively TRBD1 (6 bases). With 3 bases removed from V and 3 bases from J, the gap between germline ends came to 12 bases. The germline gives CDR1 KGHSH, CDR2 LQKENI. The CDR3 is 14 amino acids. Here the CDR3 reads CASSPPTGRYEQYF. The CDR3 region has the DNA TGTGCCAGCTCACCCCCGACAGGTCGCTACGAGCAGTACTTC.

This rearrangement joins TRBV11-2 to TRBJ2-5; 8 bases are shared with TRBD2. Losses at the gene ends were 1 base for V and 8 bases for J; bases not matched to a gene: 12. This CDR3 is built from 16 residues. Germline-derived CDR1 and CDR2 are SGHAT and FQNNGV. The chain's CDR3 is CASSLAAGVVRGTQYF. CDR3 coding DNA: TGTGCCAGCAGCTTAGCAGCGGGAGTCGTCAGGGGAACCCAGTACTTC. Looking up the rest from reference TRBV11-2 and TRBJ2-5 gives the full variable domain: EAGVAQSPRYKIIEKRQSVAFWCNPISGHATLYWYQQILGQGPKLLIQFQNNGVVDDSQLPKDRFSAERLKGVDSTLKIQPAKLEDSAVYLCASSLAAGVVRGTQYFGPGTRLLVL.

This clone was seen more than once but under ten times. The rearrangement joins TRBV15 to TRBJ2-3, with 7 bases fitting TRBD1. The CDR3 contains 16 residues. The germline gives CDR1 LNHNV, CDR2 YYDKDF (reference sequence). Trimming at V came to 3 bases and at J to 2 bases, leaving 8 bases not matched to a gene. The CDR3 loop is CATSRTGPASTDTQYF. CDR3 bases: TGTGCCACCAGCAGGACAGGGCCGGCATCCACAGATACGCAGTATTTT. Full variable domain (remainder filled in from reference TRBV15 and TRBJ2-3): DAMVIQNPRYQVTQFGKPVTLSCSQTLNHNVMYWYQQKSSQAPKLLFHYYDKDFNNEADTPDNFQSRRPNTSFCFLDIRSPGLGDTAMYLCATSRTGPASTDTQYFGPGTRLTVL.

This clone has only a few counts. J is TRBJ2-3 and V is TRBV18, with D perhaps TRBD1 (5 bases). Germline loops: CDR1 KGHSH, CDR2 LQKENI. The V and J ends lost 2 bases and 0 bases respectively, with 12 bases between them. There are 16 residues in the CDR3. In nucleotides, the CDR3 is TGTGCCAGCTCACCAGGGGCGTTGCTTAGCACAGATACGCAGTATTTT. It translates to CASSPGALLSTDTQYF. Variable domain in full (rest from reference TRBV18 and TRBJ2-3): NAGVMQNPRHLVRRRGQEARLRCSPMKGHSHVYWYRQLPEEGLKFMVYLQKENIIDESGMPKERFSAEFPKEGPSILRIQQVVRGDSAAYFCASSPGALLSTDTQYFGPGTRLTVL.

This chain joins TRBV29-1 and TRBJ2-6; no firm D call. V was clipped by 7 bases and J by 1 base, with 11 bases between them. The CDR3 is 14 amino acids. Germline V CDR1 and CDR2: SQVTM, ANQGSEA. The CDR3 DNA reads TGCAGCGGTCGGGTGGGGTCTGGGGCCAACGTCCTGACTTTC. Encoded protein: CSGRVGSGANVLTF.

V and J are TRBV7-2 and TRBJ2-4; D perhaps matches TRBD2 (6 bases). CDR3 length: 17 amino acids. Germline CDR1 is SGHTA and CDR2 is FQGNSA. The ends were cut back, 1 base at V and 3 bases at J, with 16 bases in the middle. The CDR3 sequence: CASSLERRQGGKNIQYF. CDR3 nucleotides: TGTGCCAGCAGCTTAGAACGCAGGCAGGGAGGCAAAAACATTCAGTACTTC. The whole variable domain, filled in from reference TRBV7-2 and TRBJ2-4, reads GAGVSQSPSNKVTEKGKDVELRCDPISGHTALYWYRQSLGQGLEFLIYFQGNSAPDKSGLPSDRFSAERTGGSVSTLTIQRTQQEDSAVYLCASSLERRQGGKNIQYFGAGTRLSVL.

This clone was detected a few times. The chain combines TRBV13 with TRBJ1-4; weak D call: TRBD1 (5 bases). The ends were cut back, 1 base at V and 0 bases at J, with 12 bases in the middle. Germline CDR1 and CDR2: PRHDT and FYEKMQ (reference sequence). There are 17 residues in the CDR3. Here the CDR3 reads CASSLEGQTATNEKLFF. In nucleotides, the CDR3 is TGTGCCAGCAGCTTAGAAGGGCAGACAGCAACTAATGAAAAACTGTTTTTT.

The chain couples TRBV18 to TRBJ2-7; D unclear. The CDR3 length is 13 residues. Germline-derived CDR1 and CDR2 are KGHSH and LQKENI. V gave up 6 bases and J gave up 2 bases, with 11 bases separating them. CDR3: CASSPNPAYEQYV. The CDR3, as DNA: TGTGCCAGCTCCCCTAATCCGGCCTACGAGCAGTACGTC.

CDR3 sequence reads: CASSVVMGEQFF. CDR3 bases: TGTGCCAGCAGCGTAGTGATGGGTGAGCAGTTCTTC. J is TRBJ2-1 and V is TRBV9; D not resolved. V was pared by 0 bases and J by 9 bases, with 7 bases between. Germline V gives CDR1 SGDLS, CDR2 YYNGEE. The CDR3 covers 12 residues.

This chain joins TRBV14 and TRBJ2-1, with D perhaps matching TRBD2 (5 bases). The CDR3 contains 16 residues. V lost 3 bases and J 3 bases, leaving 15 bases between the germline ends. Germline V gene lookup returns CDR1 SGHDN and CDR2 FVKESK. CDR3 in DNA: TGTGCCAGCAGCCAGAGGGTCACCTCATACTACAATGAGCAGTTCTTC. Protein: CASSQRVTSYYNEQFF.

This clone was seen only a few times. The chain is built from TRBV12-5 and TRBJ2-5, with D perhaps given as TRBD1 or TRBD2 (5 bases each). V was cut by 7 bases and J by 7 bases, with 10 bases left in between. Germline assignment: CDR1 LGHNT and CDR2 FRNRAP. The CDR3 consists of 11 residues. The CDR3 sequence is CASAHGGTQYF. The DNA of the CDR3 is TGTGCTAGTGCTCATGGGGGGACCCAGTACTTC.

This clone was counted only a few times. The gene calls are TRBV7-3 and TRBJ2-1; 11 nucleotides match TRBD2. Trimming took 4 bases from V and 10 from J; bases not matched to a gene: 9. The germline V gene encodes CDR1 SGHTA and CDR2 FQGTGA. The CDR3 spans 15 residues. The CDR3 spells CASSSSSGRDGEQFF. The CDR3 DNA reads TGTGCCAGCAGCTCCAGTAGCGGGAGGGACGGGGAGCAGTTCTTC.

Regarding this clone: Relative to the germline gene, one junction end is altered; a read error may explain this. The V gene is TRBV7-7, the J gene TRBJ2-1; 9 bases agree with TRBD2. The CDR3 is made up of 14 amino acids. Germline values: CDR1 SSHAT, CDR2 FNYEAQ (reference sequence). CDR3: CASSLAGANNEQFF. CDR3 nucleotides: TGTGCTAGCAGCTTAGCGGGGGCTAACAATGAGCAGTTCTTC.

This clone was detected a few times. The chain uses TRBV5-1 and TRBJ2-3; 8 positions agree with TRBD1. Per the germline V gene, CDR1 is SGHRS and CDR2 is YFSETQ. V shed 4 bases, J shed 0 bases, and the junction held 10 bases outside the gene matches. This CDR3 has 17 amino acids. The CDR3 spells CASSIGDRSTSTDTQYF. The CDR3 DNA reads as TGCGCCAGCAGCATCGGGGACAGGTCTACTAGCACAGATACGCAGTATTTT.

A few counts support this clone. The J gene is TRBJ1-2, the V gene TRBV29-1, with TRBD1 matching over 8 bases. V lost 0 bases to trimming and J lost 2 bases; unmatched junction nucleotides: 2. The CDR3 spans 14 residues. The germline gives CDR1 SQVTM, CDR2 ANQGSEA. The CDR3 nucleotides read TGCAGCGTTGAAGACAGGGGGCACAACTATGGCTACACCTTC. Translated, it gives CSVEDRGHNYGYTF. The full variable domain, rest sourced from reference TRBV29-1 and TRBJ1-2, is SAVISQKPSRDICQRGTSLTIQCQVDSQVTMMFWYRQQPGQSLTLIATANQGSEATYESGFVIDKFPISRPNLTFSTLTVSNMSPEDSSIYLCSVEDRGHNYGYTFGSGTRLTVV.

The chain combines TRBV6-6 with TRBJ2-7; tentatively, D is TRBD1 (6 bases). Trimming took off 2 bases at V and 3 bases at J, with 11 bases between the two ends. CDR1 MNHNY and CDR2 SVGAGI come from the germline V gene (reference sequence). The CDR3 is 14 residues long. The DNA for the CDR3 is TGTGCCAGCAGTTACGCGTTACAGGGCTACGAGCAGTACGTC. Translating gives CASSYALQGYEQYV.

The rearrangement links TRBV7-9 to TRBJ2-1, with D tentatively TRBD2 (6 bases). The CDR3 totals 12 residues. V gave up 2 bases and J gave up 15 bases, with 14 bases separating them. The germline V gene encodes CDR1 SEHNR and CDR2 FQNEAQ (reference sequence). The CDR3 here is CASSLLAFSWFF. In DNA, the CDR3 is TGTGCCAGCAGCTTACTAGCGTTCTCGTGGTTCTTC.